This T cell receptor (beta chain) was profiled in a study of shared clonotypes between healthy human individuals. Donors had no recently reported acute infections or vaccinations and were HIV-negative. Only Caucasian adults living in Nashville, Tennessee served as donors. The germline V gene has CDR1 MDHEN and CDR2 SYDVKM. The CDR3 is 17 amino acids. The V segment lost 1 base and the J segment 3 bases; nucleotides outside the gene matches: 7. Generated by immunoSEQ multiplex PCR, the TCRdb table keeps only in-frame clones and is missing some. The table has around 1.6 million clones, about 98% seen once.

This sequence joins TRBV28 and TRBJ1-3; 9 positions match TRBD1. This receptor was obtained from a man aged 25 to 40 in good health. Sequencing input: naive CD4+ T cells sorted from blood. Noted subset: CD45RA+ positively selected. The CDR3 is CASSLFYRGLGGNTIYF. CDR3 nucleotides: TGTGCCAGCAGTTTATTTTACAGGGGGCTGGGTGGAAACACCATATATTTT.